What follows are 9 T cell receptor beta chains derived from one specimen sequenced in a study of T-cell reconstitution after alpha-beta-depleted transplantation in children. Unique molecular identifiers were built into the TCRbeta library. TCRdb passed the PCR reads through MiXCR, listing each CDR3 protein once. Here the sample spans around 440,000 distinct CDR3 sequences, roughly 10% being singletons. This sample comprised PBMCs, obtained before TCRalphabeta/CD19-depleted stem cell transplant. Source of these receptors: a child aged 2 to 10 with inherited bone marrow failure, due to receive a stem cell transplant.

This clonotype was recorded at least ten times. The genes are TRBV15 and TRBJ1-5; 8 bases align to TRBD1. The CDR3 consists of 15 residues. Germline V lookup: CDR1 LNHNV, CDR2 YYDKDF (reference sequence). V trimming: 4 bases; J trimming: 3 bases; junction bases outside the gene matches: 5. DNA of the CDR3: TGTGCCACCAGCACCGGGACAGGTTCCAATCAGCCCCAGCATTTT. This sequence encodes CATSTGTGSNQPQHF.

This clonotype was recorded at least ten times. The rearrangement joins TRBV4-1 to TRBJ1-3; possible D gene TRBD1, 5 bases. The CDR3 length is 15 residues. V lost 0 bases and J lost 4, with 10 bases in between. Germline V gene lookup returns CDR1 MGHRA and CDR2 YSYEKL. CDR3 in DNA: TGCGCCAGCAGCCAAGAGAGGGGCGCAGGAAACACCATATATTTT. The encoded protein is CASSQERGAGNTIYF.

The J gene is TRBJ2-5, the V gene TRBV6-2 or TRBV6-3; D possibly corresponds to TRBD2 (6 bases). Germline V CDR1 and CDR2: MNHEY, SVGEGT. This CDR3 comprises 15 residues. Trimming took 2 bases from V and 3 from J, leaving 13 bases between them. For the CDR3, the DNA is TGTGCCAGCAGTTACATTGCGGGACGTAAAGAGACCCAGTACTTC. It yields the protein CASSYIAGRKETQYF.

The V and J genes are TRBV24-1 and TRBJ2-1; TRBD1 matches 9 bases. The germline gives CDR1 KGHDR, CDR2 SFDVKD. V lost 0 bases and J lost 5; bases outside the gene matches: 1. CDR3 size: 15 residues. CDR3 amino acids: CATSDLGQGNNEQFF. The CDR3 nucleotides read TGTGCCACCAGTGATTTGGGACAGGGGAACAATGAGCAGTTCTTC.

This clonotype was detected many times. This chain joins TRBV12-3 or TRBV12-4 and TRBJ2-5; 10 bases agree with TRBD2. This CDR3 is 13 amino acids long. J gave up 5 bases and V 5 bases, and 2 bases lay outside the gene matches. The CDR3 nucleotides read TGTGCCAGCAGTCCTAGCGGGAGTGAGACCCAGTACTTC. It yields the protein CASSPSGSETQYF.

Worth noting for this clonotype: This sequence may be a read error, since a much larger clone differs from it by one base. This chain uses TRBV7-2 with TRBJ2-1, with D perhaps matching TRBD2 (6 bases). CDR1 SGHTA and CDR2 FQGNSA come from the germline V gene. The CDR3 runs to 15 residues. Deletions cut 5 bases from V and 4 bases from J, with 15 bases between. In DNA form, the CDR3 reads TGTGCCAGCAGCCCCAGGGAGGAGGGGTACAATGAGCAGTTCTTC. Protein sequence: CASSPREEGYNEQFF.

This clonotype was counted between two and nine times. The chain carries TRBV28 and TRBJ2-1; perhaps D is TRBD1 or TRBD2 (5 bases each). Trimming cost V 1 base and J 3 bases, with 19 bases left between them. CDR1 and CDR2 from the germline V gene are MDHEN and SYDVKM. This CDR3 is built from 18 residues. Here the CDR3 reads CASSLFGASYGFYNEQFF. CDR3 in DNA: TGTGCCAGCAGTTTATTCGGGGCAAGTTATGGCTTCTACAATGAGCAGTTCTTC.

The chain links TRBV6-5 to TRBJ1-1, with 7 bases aligning to TRBD1. The germline V gene has CDR1 MNHEY and CDR2 SVGAGI. CDR3 length: 14 residues. Trimming at V came to 1 base and at J to 5 bases, leaving 4 bases not matched to a gene. The CDR3 protein is CASSYFLRGTEAFF. The CDR3 DNA follows: TGTGCCAGCAGTTACTTCCTCAGGGGGACTGAAGCTTTCTTT.

This clonotype was seen many times. The chain has TRBV27 and TRBJ2-7; D might be TRBD1 or TRBD2, each matching 5 bases. V lost 11 bases to trimming and J lost 2 bases, with 10 bases between them. The germline gives CDR1 MNHEY, CDR2 SMNVEV (reference sequence). The CDR3 is 11 amino acids. The CDR3 is CAHEGPYEQYF. The DNA for the CDR3 is TGTGCCCACGAGGGGCCCTACGAGCAGTACTTC.